This TCR beta chain was captured by sequencing in a study of T cells in localized non-small cell lung cancer. Assay used: immunoSEQ multiplex PCR; TCRdb lists only in-frame clones, some missing. The sample lists some 50,000 clones, roughly 88% occurring once. The study, taken as a whole, reports: Multi-region tumor sequencing was not done, so intratumor heterogeneity could not be excluded. The study linked higher blood T cell density to longer overall survival. Of the tissues analyzed, uninvolved adjacent lung showed maximal T cell clonality, greater than tumor. A median roughly 57 of the top 100 tumor clones appeared in adjacent lung.

This clone was observed a few times. No antigen is known for it. This CDR3 contains 14 residues. Trimming removed 7 bases at V and 1 base at J, with 14 bases between. The germline CDR1 and CDR2 sequences are MNHNS and SASEGT. The receptor's source is a man between 40 and 69 years old with stage III lung adenocarcinoma. The sequencing here drew on peripheral blood mononuclear cells, taken before any cancer treatment. This sequence joins TRBV6-1 and TRBJ2-7; D is perhaps TRBD2 (7 bases). The CDR3 DNA reads TGTGCCAGCATTAGGGGGGGTATGTCCTACGAGCAGTACTTC. The encoded protein is CASIRGGMSYEQYF.